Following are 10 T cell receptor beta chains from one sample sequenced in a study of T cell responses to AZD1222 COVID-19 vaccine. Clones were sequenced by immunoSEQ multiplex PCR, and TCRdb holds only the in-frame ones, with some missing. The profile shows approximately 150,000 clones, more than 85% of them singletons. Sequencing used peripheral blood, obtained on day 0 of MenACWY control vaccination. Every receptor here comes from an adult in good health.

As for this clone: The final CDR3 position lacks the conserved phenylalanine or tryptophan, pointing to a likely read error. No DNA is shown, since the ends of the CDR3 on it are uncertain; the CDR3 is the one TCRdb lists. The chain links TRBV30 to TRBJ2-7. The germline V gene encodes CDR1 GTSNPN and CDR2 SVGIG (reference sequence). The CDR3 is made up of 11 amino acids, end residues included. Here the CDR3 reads CAWSHGPSPNL.

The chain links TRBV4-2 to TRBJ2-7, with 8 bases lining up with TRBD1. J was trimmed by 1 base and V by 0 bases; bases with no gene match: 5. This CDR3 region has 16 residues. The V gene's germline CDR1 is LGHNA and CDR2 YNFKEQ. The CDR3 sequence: CASSQEATGASYEQYF. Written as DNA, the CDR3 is TGTGCCAGCAGCCAAGAGGCGACAGGGGCTTCCTACGAGCAGTACTTC.

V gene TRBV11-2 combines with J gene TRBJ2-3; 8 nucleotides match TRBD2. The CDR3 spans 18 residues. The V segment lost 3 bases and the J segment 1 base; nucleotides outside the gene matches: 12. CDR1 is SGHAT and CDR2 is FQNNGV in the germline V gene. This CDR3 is CASSFRYGRAFGTDTQYF. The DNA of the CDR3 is TGTGCCAGCAGCTTCCGTTACGGGAGGGCCTTTGGCACAGATACGCAGTATTTT. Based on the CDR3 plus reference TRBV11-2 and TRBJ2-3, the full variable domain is EAGVAQSPRYKIIEKRQSVAFWCNPISGHATLYWYQQILGQGPKLLIQFQNNGVVDDSQLPKDRFSAERLKGVDSTLKIQPAKLEDSAVYLCASSFRYGRAFGTDTQYFGPGTRLTVL.

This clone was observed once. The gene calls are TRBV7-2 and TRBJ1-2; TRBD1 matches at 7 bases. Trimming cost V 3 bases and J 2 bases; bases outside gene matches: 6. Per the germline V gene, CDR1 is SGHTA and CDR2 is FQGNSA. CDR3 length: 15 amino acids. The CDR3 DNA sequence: TGTGCCAGCAGCTTTGCCGAGACAGGGAACTATGGCTACACCTTC. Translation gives CASSFAETGNYGYTF. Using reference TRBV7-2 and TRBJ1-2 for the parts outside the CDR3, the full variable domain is GAGVSQSPSNKVTEKGKDVELRCDPISGHTALYWYRQSLGQGLEFLIYFQGNSAPDKSGLPSDRFSAERTGGSVSTLTIQRTQQEDSAVYLCASSFAETGNYGYTFGSGTRLTVV.

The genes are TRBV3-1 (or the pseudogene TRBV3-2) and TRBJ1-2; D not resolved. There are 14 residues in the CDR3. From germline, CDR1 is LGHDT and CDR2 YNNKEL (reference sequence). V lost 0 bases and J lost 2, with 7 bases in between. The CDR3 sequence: CASSQDDTNYGYTF. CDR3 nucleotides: TGTGCCAGCAGCCAAGATGACACAAACTATGGCTACACCTTC.

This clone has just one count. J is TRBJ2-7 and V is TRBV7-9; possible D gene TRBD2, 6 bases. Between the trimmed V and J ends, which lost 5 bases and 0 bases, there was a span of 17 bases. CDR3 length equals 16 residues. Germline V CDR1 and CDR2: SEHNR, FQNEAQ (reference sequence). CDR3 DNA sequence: TGTGCCAGCAGCCCAAATTGGGGGGATAGCTCCTACGAGCAGTACTTC. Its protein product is CASSPNWGDSSYEQYF.

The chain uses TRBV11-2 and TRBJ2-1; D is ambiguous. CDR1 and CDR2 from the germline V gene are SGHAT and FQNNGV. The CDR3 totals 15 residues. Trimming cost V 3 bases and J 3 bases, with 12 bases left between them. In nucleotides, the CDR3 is TGTGCCAGCAGCTTGGGTCGTGGAGTCTACAATGAGCAGTTCTTC. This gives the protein CASSLGRGVYNEQFF.

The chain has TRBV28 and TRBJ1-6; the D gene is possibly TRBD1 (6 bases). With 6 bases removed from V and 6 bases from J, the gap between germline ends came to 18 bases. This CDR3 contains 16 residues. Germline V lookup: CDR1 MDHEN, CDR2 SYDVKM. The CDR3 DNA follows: TGTGCCAGCAGCAGAGAGGGGGACGTCGCTAATTCACCCCTCCACTTT. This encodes CASSREGDVANSPLHF.

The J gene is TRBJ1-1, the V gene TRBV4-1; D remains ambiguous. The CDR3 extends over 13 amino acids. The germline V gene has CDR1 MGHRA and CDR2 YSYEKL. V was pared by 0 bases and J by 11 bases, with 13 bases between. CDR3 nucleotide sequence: TGCGCCAGCAGCCAAGATCCGTACGGGTCGGCTTTCTTT. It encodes CASSQDPYGSAFF.

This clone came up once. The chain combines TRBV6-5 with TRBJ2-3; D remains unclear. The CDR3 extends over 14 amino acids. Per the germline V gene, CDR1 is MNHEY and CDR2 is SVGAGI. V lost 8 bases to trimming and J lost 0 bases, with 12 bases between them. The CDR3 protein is CASGRLPSTDTQYF. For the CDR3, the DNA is TGTGCCAGCGGAAGATTGCCTAGCACAGATACGCAGTATTTT.